This is a list of T cell receptor beta chains from one sample in a study of vaccination effects on CD4 cells after COVID-19. No antigen is known for these receptors. Produced via immunoSEQ multiplex PCR; TCRdb's table is partial and in-frame only. The sample lists some 40,000 clones; 76% were seen once. Sequences were derived from CD4+ T cells from PBMCs cultured without peptide, sampled after COVID-19 vaccination. The origin of the receptors is a human donor who had a prior SARS-CoV-2 infection. Each CDR3 is given without its conserved first and last residue.

14	TRBJ2-1	TRBV9	ASSRLQGAWRNEQF
11	TRBJ2-7	TRBV19	ASRTGLGGEQY
14	TRBJ2-3	TRBV7-2	ASSLMGTSGTDTQY
14	TRBJ2-5	TRBV5-1	ASSWDQGGSRETQY
12	TRBJ1-4	TRBV4-2	ASSRETGSEKLF
13	TRBJ1-5	TRBV18	ASSPMSNQDQPQH
11	TRBJ2-7	TRBV7-2	ASSFDRVYEQY
19	TRBJ1-5	TRBV6-8	ASLYYSLAPGQGYSNQPQH
15	TRBJ2-3	TRBV19	ASSATYRSPSTDTQY
12	TRBJ2-7	TRBV5-5	ASSLAGSSYEQY
14	TRBJ2-1	TRBV7-3	ASSLDVADSYNEQF
16	TRBJ2-2	TRBV5-1	ASSLAVAGAANTGELF
12	TRBJ2-5	TRBV18	ASSLTLFQETQY
13	TRBJ1-4	TRBV5-6	ASSLRTGWDEKLF
13	TRBJ2-1	TRBV4-1	ASSRGQGAWNEQF
12	TRBJ1-1	TRBV11-3	ASSLIGADTEAF
12	TRBJ1-2	TRBV3-1/TRBV3-2	ASSQTGQGGGYT
11	TRBJ1-1	TRBV6-5	ASLLSVNTEAF
12	TRBJ1-1	TRBV11-2	ASSLDRVGTEAF
13	TRBJ1-5	TRBV24-1	ATSGMTDREQPQH